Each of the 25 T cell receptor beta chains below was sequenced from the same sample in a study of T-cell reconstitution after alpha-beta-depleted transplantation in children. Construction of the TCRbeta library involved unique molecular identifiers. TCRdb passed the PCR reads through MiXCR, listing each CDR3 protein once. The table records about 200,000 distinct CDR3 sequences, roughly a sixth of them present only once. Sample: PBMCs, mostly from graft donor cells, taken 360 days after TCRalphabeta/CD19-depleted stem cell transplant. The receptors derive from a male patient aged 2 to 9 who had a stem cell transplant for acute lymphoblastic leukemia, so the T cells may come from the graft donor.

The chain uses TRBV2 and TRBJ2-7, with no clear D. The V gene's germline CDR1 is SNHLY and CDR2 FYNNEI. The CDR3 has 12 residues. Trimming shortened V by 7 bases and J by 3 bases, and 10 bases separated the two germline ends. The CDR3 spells CASMLAGYEQYF. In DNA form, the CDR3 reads TGTGCCAGCATGTTAGCAGGCTACGAGCAGTACTTC.

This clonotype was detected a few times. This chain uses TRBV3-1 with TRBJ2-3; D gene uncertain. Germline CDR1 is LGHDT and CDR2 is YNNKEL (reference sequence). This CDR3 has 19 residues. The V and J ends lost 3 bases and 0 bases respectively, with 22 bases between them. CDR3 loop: CASSQDLNSLVSSTDTQYF. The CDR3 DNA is TGTGCCAGCAGCCAGGACCTTAACAGCCTCGTCTCTAGCACAGATACGCAGTATTTT.

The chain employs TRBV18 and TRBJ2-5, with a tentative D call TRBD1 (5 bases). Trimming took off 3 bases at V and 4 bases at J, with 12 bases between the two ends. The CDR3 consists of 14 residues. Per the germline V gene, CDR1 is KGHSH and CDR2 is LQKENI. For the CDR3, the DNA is TGTGCCAGCTCACCCAGGGTGATTGGAGAGACCCAGTACTTC. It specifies CASSPRVIGETQYF.

CDR3 in amino acids: CASSVTGMADTQYF. The CDR3 region has the DNA TGTGCCAGCAGCGTTACGGGGATGGCAGATACGCAGTATTTT. J is TRBJ2-3 and V is TRBV9, with D perhaps TRBD2 (5 bases). V was clipped by 2 bases and J by 4 bases, with 11 bases between them. Germline V CDR1 and CDR2: SGDLS, YYNGEE. The CDR3 is made up of 14 amino acids.

In DNA, the CDR3 is TGTGCCAGCACCAACCGGCAGAGCAATCAGCCCCAGCATTTT. Translating it yields CASTNRQSNQPQHF. The rearrangement uses TRBV12-3 or TRBV12-4 and TRBJ1-5; D call uncertain. The V gene lost 7 bases and the J gene lost 1 base, with 11 bases spanning the gap. The CDR3 is made up of 14 amino acids.

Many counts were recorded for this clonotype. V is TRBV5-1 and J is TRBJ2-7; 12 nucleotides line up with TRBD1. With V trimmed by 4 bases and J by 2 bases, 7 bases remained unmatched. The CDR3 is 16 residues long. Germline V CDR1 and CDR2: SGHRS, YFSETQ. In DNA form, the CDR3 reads TGCGCCAGCAGCCCGGGACAGGGGGCGATCACCTACGAGCAGTACTTC. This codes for CASSPGQGAITYEQYF. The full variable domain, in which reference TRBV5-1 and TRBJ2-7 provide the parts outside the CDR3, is KAGVTQTPRYLIKTRGQQVTLSCSPISGHRSVSWYQQTPGQGLQFLFEYFSETQRNKGNFPGRFSGRQFSNSRSEMNVSTLELGDSALYLCASSPGQGAITYEQYFGPGTRLTVT.

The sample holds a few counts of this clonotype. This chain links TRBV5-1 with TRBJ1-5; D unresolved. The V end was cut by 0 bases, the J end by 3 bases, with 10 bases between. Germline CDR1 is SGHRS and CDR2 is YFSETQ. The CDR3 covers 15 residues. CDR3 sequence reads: CASSLDGRDNQPQHF. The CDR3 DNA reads TGCGCCAGCAGCTTGGACGGGAGGGACAATCAGCCCCAGCATTTT.

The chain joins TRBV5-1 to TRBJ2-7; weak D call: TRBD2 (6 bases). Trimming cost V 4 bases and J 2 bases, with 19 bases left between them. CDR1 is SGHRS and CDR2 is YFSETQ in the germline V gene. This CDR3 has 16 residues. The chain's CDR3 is CASSTWDFPLTYEQYF. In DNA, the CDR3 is TGCGCCAGCAGCACCTGGGACTTCCCCCTTACCTACGAGCAGTACTTC.

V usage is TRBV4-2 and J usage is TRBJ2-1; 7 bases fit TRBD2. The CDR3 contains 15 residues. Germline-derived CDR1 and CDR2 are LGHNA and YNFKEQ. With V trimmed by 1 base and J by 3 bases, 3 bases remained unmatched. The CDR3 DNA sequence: TGTGCCAGCAGCCAAGGGGAGGGGCGCTACAATGAGCAGTTCTTC. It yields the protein CASSQGEGRYNEQFF.

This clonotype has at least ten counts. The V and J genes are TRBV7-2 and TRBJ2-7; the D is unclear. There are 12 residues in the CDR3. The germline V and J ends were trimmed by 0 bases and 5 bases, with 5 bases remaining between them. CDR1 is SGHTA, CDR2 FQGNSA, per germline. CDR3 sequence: CASSLAVHEQYF. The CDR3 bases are TGTGCCAGCAGCTTAGCGGTCCACGAGCAGTACTTC. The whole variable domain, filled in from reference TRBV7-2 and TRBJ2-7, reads GAGVSQSPSNKVTEKGKDVELRCDPISGHTALYWYRQSLGQGLEFLIYFQGNSAPDKSGLPSDRFSAERTGGSVSTLTIQRTQQEDSAVYLCASSLAVHEQYFGPGTRLTVT.

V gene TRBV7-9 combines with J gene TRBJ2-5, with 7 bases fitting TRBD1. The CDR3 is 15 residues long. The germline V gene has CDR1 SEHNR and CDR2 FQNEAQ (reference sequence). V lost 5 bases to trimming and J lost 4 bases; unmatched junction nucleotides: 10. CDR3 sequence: CASSRRQGEGETQYF. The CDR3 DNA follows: TGTGCCAGCAGCCGGAGACAGGGAGAGGGAGAGACCCAGTACTTC.

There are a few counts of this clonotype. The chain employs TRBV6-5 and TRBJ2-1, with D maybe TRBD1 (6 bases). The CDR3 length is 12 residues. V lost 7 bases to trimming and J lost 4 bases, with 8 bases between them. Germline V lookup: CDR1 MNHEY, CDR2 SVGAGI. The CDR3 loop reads CASNTGYNEQFF. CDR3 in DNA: TGTGCCAGCAATACAGGGTACAATGAGCAGTTCTTC.

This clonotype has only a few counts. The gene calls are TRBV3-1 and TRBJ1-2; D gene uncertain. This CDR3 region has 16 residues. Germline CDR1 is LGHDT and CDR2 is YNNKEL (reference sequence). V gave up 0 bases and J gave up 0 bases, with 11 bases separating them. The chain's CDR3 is CASSQDRYRPNYGYTF. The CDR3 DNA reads TGTGCCAGCAGCCAAGATCGATACCGACCTAACTATGGCTACACCTTC.

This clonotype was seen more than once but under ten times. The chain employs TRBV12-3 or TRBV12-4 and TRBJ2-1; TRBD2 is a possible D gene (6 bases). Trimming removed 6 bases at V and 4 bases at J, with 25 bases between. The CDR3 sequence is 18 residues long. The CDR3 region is CASRIWMRGPGEYNEQFF. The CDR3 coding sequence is TGTGCCAGCAGGATCTGGATGCGGGGACCGGGGGAGTACAATGAGCAGTTCTTC.

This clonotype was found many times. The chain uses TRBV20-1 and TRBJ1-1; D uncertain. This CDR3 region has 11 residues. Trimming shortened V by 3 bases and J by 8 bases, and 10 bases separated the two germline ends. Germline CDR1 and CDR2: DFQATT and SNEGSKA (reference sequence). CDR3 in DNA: TGCAGTGCTAGCCGGGGAGTGGAAGCTTTCTTT. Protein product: CSASRGVEAFF.

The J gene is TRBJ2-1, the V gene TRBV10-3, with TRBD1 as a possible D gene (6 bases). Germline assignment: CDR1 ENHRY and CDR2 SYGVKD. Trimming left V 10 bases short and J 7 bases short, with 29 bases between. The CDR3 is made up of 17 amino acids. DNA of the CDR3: TGTGCCACCCTACGCCCAGCCCCCACGGGACACCTGAATGAGCAGTTCTTC. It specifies CATLRPAPTGHLNEQFF.

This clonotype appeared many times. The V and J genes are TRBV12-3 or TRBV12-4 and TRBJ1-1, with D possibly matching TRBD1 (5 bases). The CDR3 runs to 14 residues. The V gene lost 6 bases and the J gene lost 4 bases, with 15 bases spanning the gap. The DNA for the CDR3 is TGTGCCAGCAGCCTGAGGAGCAGGGTCACTGAAGCTTTCTTT. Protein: CASSLRSRVTEAFF.

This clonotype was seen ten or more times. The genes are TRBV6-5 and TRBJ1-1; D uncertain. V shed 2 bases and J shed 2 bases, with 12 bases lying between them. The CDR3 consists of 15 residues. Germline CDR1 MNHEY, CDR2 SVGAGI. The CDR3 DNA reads TGTGCCAGCAGTTACCCCGGGAATGGAAACACTGAAGCTTTCTTT. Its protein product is CASSYPGNGNTEAFF.

The CDR3 DNA reads TGCGCCAGCAGCCAAGATCATGCAGGGAGTTTCTATGGCTACACCTTC. The encoded protein is CASSQDHAGSFYGYTF. The chain couples TRBV4-3 to TRBJ1-2; weak D call: TRBD1 (5 bases). V was shortened by 0 bases and J by 4 bases, with 15 bases between the two germline ends. CDR1 and CDR2 (germline): LGHNA, YSLEER. The CDR3 is 16 residues long.

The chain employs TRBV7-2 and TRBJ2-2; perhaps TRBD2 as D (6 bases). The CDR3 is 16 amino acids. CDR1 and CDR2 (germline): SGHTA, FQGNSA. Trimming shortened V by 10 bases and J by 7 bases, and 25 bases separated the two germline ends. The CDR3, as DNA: TGTGCCACCTCCTCCTTCGGTGGCGGGATGGTCGGGGAGCTGTTTTTT. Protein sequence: CATSSFGGGMVGELFF.

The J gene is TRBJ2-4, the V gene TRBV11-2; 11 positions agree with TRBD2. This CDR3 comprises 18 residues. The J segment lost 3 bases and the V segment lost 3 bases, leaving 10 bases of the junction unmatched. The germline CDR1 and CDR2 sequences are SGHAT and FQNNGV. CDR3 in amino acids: CASSFISPGTSGKNIQYF. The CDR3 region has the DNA TGTGCCAGCAGCTTCATCAGTCCCGGGACTAGCGGCAAAAACATTCAGTACTTC.

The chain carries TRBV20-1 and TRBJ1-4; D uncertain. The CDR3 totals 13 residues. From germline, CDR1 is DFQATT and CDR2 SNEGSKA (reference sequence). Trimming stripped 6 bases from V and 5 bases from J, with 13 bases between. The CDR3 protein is CSAPRAGNEKLFF. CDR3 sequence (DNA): TGCAGTGCCCCCCGCGCGGGCAATGAAAAACTGTTTTTT.

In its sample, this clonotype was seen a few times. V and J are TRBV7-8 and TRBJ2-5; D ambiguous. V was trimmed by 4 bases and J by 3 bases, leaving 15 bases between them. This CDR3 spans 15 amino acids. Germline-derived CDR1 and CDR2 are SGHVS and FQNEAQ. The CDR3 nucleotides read TGTGCCAGCAGCTCTCCCAAGGACGGAGAAGAGACCCAGTACTTC. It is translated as CASSSPKDGEETQYF.

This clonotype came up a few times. CDR3 in amino acids: CASSRGETQYF. CDR3 DNA sequence: TGTGCCAGCAGTCGAGGGGAGACCCAGTACTTC. V is TRBV12-3 or TRBV12-4 and J is TRBJ2-5; possibly TRBD2 for D (5 bases). This CDR3 has 11 amino acids. V was trimmed by 5 bases and J by 5 bases, leaving 6 bases between them.

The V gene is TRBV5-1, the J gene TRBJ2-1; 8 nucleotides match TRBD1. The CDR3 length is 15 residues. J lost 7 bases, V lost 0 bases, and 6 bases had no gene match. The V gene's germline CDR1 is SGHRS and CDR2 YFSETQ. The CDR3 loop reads CASSLALQGANEQFF. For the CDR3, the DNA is TGCGCCAGCAGCTTGGCGTTGCAGGGGGCAAATGAGCAGTTCTTC.